These T cell receptor beta chains were read from a single sample in a study of blood T cell dynamics during melanoma immunotherapy. Sequencing used immunoSEQ multiplex PCR; TCRdb keeps in-frame clones, though not all of them. The data hold 3,500 to 4,000 clones, with 97% observed a single time. The sequencing here drew on effector memory CD8+ T cells from blood, taken from a patient treated with checkpoint blockade. These receptors came from a human donor with melanoma. Each CDR3 is given with its conserved first and last residue. D genes are given only for firm matches. A row's size may be missing; if present it is once, few, many or a size class.

V gene: TRBV9; J gene: TRBJ2-3; D gene: TRBD2; clone size: NA; CDR3 DNA: TGTGCCAGCAGCCAAGGGAAAACTAGCGTCACAGATACGCAGTATTTT; CDR3 protein: CASSQGKTSVTDTQYF
V gene: TRBV15; J gene: TRBJ2-7; D gene: TRBD2; clone size: once; CDR3 DNA: TGTGCCACCAGCAGTTCGACTAGCGGGAGTAGTTACGAGCAGTACTTC; CDR3 protein: CATSSSTSGSSYEQYF
V gene: TRBV19; J gene: TRBJ2-2; D gene: TRBD2; clone size: NA; CDR3 DNA: TGTGCCAGTAGTCTAGCGGGAGGCTCCACCGGGGAGCTGTTTTTT; CDR3 protein: CASSLAGGSTGELFF
V gene: TRBV28; J gene: TRBJ2-7; D gene: NA; clone size: NA; CDR3 DNA: TGTGCCAGCAGTTCCAGGGGACTTGGGGTCGCGAGCAAATACTTC; CDR3 protein: CASSSRGLGVASKYF
V gene: TRBV30; J gene: TRBJ2-2; D gene: NA; clone size: NA; CDR3 DNA: TGTGCCTGGACTCACACACTGAACACCGGGGAGCTGTTTTTT; CDR3 protein: CAWTHTLNTGELFF
V gene: TRBV7-9; J gene: TRBJ2-7; D gene: NA; clone size: once; CDR3 DNA: TGTGCCAGCAGCTTTGGATCATACGAGCAGTACTTC; CDR3 protein: CASSFGSYEQYF
V gene: TRBV5-6; J gene: TRBJ1-1; D gene: NA; clone size: NA; CDR3 DNA: TGTGCCAGCAGCTTGTCAGGTAAAGCTTTCTTT; CDR3 protein: CASSLSGKAFF
V gene: TRBV28; J gene: TRBJ2-7; D gene: NA; clone size: NA; CDR3 DNA: TGTGCCAGCAGTTTAATGGGCGAGCAGTACTTC; CDR3 protein: CASSLMGEQYF
V gene: TRBV28; J gene: TRBJ1-2; D gene: TRBD1; clone size: NA; CDR3 DNA: TGTGCCAGCAGTGGATGGACAGGGAGTGACTATGGCTACACCTTC; CDR3 protein: CASSGWTGSDYGYTF
V gene: TRBV25-1; J gene: TRBJ1-1; D gene: TRBD1; clone size: NA; CDR3 DNA: TGTGCCAGCAGTGAATTGGGCGGGACAGTCTTT; CDR3 protein: CASSELGGTVF
V gene: TRBV28; J gene: TRBJ2-7; D gene: TRBD1; clone size: NA; CDR3 DNA: TGTGCCAGCAGTCTGACAGGGAGCGGATACGAGCAGTACTTC; CDR3 protein: CASSLTGSGYEQYF
V gene: TRBV30; J gene: TRBJ2-7; D gene: TRBD2; clone size: NA; CDR3 DNA: TGTGCCTGGGTCCCTAGCGGGAGACCCTACGAGCAGTACTTC; CDR3 protein: CAWVPSGRPYEQYF
V gene: TRBV7-2; J gene: TRBJ2-7; D gene: NA; clone size: NA; CDR3 DNA: TGTGCCAGCAGCTTAGGAGCTGCGGAACCCTACGAGCAGTACTTC; CDR3 protein: CASSLGAAEPYEQYF
V gene: TRBV4-2; J gene: TRBJ1-3; D gene: NA; clone size: NA; CDR3 DNA: TGTGCCAGCAGCCAAGACTTTTTCTCTGGAAACACCATATATTTT; CDR3 protein: CASSQDFFSGNTIYF
V gene: TRBV7-2; J gene: TRBJ2-3; D gene: NA; clone size: NA; CDR3 DNA: TGTGCCAGCAGCTTACCCCTGGGGGGCCTCACAGATACGCAGTATTTT; CDR3 protein: CASSLPLGGLTDTQYF
V gene: TRBV2; J gene: TRBJ2-5; D gene: NA; clone size: NA; CDR3 DNA: TGTGCCATCCAGACGGGCAGGGCACAAGAGACCCAGTACTTC; CDR3 protein: CAIQTGRAQETQYF
V gene: TRBV27; J gene: TRBJ2-7; D gene: NA; clone size: NA; CDR3 DNA: TGTGCCAGCAGTCCTCCGGGCCACGAGCAGTACTTC; CDR3 protein: CASSPPGHEQYF
V gene: TRBV20-1; J gene: TRBJ2-7; D gene: NA; clone size: NA; CDR3 DNA: TGCAGTGCTAGGGCCGAAACCGAGCAGTACTTC; CDR3 protein: CSARAETEQYF
V gene: TRBV9; J gene: TRBJ2-1; D gene: NA; clone size: NA; CDR3 DNA: TGTGCCAGCAGCGTAGACCCGGGCGGGGAGCAGTTCTTC; CDR3 protein: CASSVDPGGEQFF
V gene: TRBV7-7; J gene: TRBJ1-6; D gene: TRBD1; clone size: once; CDR3 DNA: TGTGCTAGCAGCTTCTTGACAGGGAGGAGAGATAATTCACCCCTCCACTTT; CDR3 protein: CASSFLTGRRDNSPLHF
V gene: TRBV4-2; J gene: TRBJ2-5; D gene: NA; clone size: NA; CDR3 DNA: TGTGCCAGCAGCCAAAGACTGGGGGGAGAGACCCAGTACTTC; CDR3 protein: CASSQRLGGETQYF
V gene: TRBV7-6; J gene: TRBJ2-7; D gene: NA; clone size: NA; CDR3 DNA: TGTGCCAGCTGCCCCGGCAGCTACTACGAGCAGTACTTC; CDR3 protein: CASCPGSYYEQYF
V gene: TRBV6-6; J gene: TRBJ2-7; D gene: NA; clone size: NA; CDR3 DNA: TGTGCCAGCAGGTGGGACACCCGATCCTACGAGCAGTACTTC; CDR3 protein: CASRWDTRSYEQYF
V gene: TRBV11-1; J gene: TRBJ2-7; D gene: TRBD1; clone size: NA; CDR3 DNA: TGTGCCAGCAGCCTCAGACAGGGAATCCACGAGCAGTACTTC; CDR3 protein: CASSLRQGIHEQYF
V gene: TRBV7-9; J gene: TRBJ2-5; D gene: NA; clone size: once; CDR3 DNA: TGTGCCAGCAGTCACTCGGACCAAGAGACCCAGTACTTC; CDR3 protein: CASSHSDQETQYF
V gene: TRBV7-9; J gene: TRBJ2-6; D gene: TRBD1; clone size: NA; CDR3 DNA: TGTGCCAGCAGCGCCCGGGACAGCTCTGGGGCCAACGTCCTGACTTTC; CDR3 protein: CASSARDSSGANVLTF
V gene: TRBV6-5; J gene: TRBJ2-1; D gene: NA; clone size: NA; CDR3 DNA: TGTGCCAGCAGCGAATCCCCTCTCTCGCGGGAGCAGTTCTTC; CDR3 protein: CASSESPLSREQFF
V gene: TRBV7-9; J gene: TRBJ2-1; D gene: NA; clone size: NA; CDR3 DNA: TGTGCCAGCACCGGAGGGGGGTACTCCTACAATGAGCAGTTCTTC; CDR3 protein: CASTGGGYSYNEQFF
V gene: TRBV6-5; J gene: TRBJ1-5; D gene: NA; clone size: NA; CDR3 DNA: TGTGCCAGCAGCTACGGGTTCTATCAGCCCCAGCATTTT; CDR3 protein: CASSYGFYQPQHF